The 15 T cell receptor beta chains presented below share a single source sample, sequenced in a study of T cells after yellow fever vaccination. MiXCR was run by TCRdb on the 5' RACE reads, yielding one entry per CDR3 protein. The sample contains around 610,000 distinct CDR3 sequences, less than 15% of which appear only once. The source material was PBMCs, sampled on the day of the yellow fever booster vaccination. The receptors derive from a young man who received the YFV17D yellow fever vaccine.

CDR3 sequence: CASKLAPLSSYEQYF. CDR3 nucleotide sequence: TGTGCCAGCAAGTTAGCTCCTCTTAGCTCCTACGAGCAGTACTTC. This sequence joins TRBV6-5 and TRBJ2-7; unclear D gene. With 7 bases removed from V and 0 bases from J, the gap between germline ends came to 16 bases. The CDR3 spans 15 residues. CDR1 and CDR2 (germline): MNHEY, SVGAGI.

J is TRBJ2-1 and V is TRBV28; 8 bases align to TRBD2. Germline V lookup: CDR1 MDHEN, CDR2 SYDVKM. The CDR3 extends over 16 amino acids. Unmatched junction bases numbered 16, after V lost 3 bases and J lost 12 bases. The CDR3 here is CASSFGVGGLGKRQFF. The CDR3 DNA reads TGTGCCAGCAGTTTTGGGGTAGGGGGACTAGGAAAGCGGCAGTTCTTC.

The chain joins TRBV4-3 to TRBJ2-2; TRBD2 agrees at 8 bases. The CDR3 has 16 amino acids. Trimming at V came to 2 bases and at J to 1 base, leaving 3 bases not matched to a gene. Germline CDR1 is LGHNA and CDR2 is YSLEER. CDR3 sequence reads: CASSQRLAGNTGELFF. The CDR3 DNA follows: TGCGCCAGCAGCCAAAGGCTAGCGGGGAACACCGGGGAGCTGTTTTTT.

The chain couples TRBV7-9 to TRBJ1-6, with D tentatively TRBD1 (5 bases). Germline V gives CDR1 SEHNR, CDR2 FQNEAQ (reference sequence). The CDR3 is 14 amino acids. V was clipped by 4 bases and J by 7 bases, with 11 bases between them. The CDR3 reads CASSSDGGNSPLHF. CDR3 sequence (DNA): TGTGCCAGCAGCTCGGACGGGGGAAATTCACCCCTCCACTTT.

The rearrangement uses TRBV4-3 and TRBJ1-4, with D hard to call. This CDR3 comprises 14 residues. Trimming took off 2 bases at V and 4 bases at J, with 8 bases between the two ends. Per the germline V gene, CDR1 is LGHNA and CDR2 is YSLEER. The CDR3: CASSQNSHNEKLFF. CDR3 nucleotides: TGCGCCAGCAGCCAAAACAGTCATAATGAAAAACTGTTTTTT.

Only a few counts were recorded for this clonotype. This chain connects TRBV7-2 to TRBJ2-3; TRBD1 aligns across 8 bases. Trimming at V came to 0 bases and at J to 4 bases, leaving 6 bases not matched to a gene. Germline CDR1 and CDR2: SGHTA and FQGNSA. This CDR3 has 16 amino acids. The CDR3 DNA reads TGTGCCAGCAGCTTAGCATTCGGACAGGGAGCAGATACGCAGTATTTT. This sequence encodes CASSLAFGQGADTQYF.

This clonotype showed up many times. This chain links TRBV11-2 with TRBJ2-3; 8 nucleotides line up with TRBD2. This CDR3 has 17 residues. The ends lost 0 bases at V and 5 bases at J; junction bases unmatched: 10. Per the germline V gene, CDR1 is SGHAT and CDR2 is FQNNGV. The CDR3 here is CASSLDPFREGRDTQYF. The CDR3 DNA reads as TGTGCCAGCAGCTTAGATCCCTTCCGGGAGGGCCGAGATACGCAGTATTTT.

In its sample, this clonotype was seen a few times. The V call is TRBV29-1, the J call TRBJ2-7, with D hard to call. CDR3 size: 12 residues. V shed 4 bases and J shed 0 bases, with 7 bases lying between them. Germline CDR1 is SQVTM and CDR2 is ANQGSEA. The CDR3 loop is CSVGVSSYEQYF. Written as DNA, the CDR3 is TGCAGCGTTGGGGTTAGCTCCTACGAGCAGTACTTC.

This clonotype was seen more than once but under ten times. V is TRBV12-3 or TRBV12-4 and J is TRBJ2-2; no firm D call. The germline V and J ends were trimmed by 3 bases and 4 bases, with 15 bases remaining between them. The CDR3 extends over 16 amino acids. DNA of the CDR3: TGTGCCAGCAGTTTTGGGATCCCCCGAGGCACCGGGGAGCTGTTTTTT. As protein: CASSFGIPRGTGELFF.

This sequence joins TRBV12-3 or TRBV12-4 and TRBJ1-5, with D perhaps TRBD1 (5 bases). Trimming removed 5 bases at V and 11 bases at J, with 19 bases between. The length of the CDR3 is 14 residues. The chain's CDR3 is CASSPTGREVAQHF. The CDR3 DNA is TGTGCCAGCAGTCCGACGGGGCGGGAAGTGGCCCAGCATTTT.

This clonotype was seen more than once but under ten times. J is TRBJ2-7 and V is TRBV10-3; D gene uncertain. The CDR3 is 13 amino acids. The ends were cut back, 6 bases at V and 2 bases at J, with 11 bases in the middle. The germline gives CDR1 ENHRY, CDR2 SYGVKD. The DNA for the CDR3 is TGTGCCATCAGCCCTGCCTTTCCCTACGAGCAGTACTTC. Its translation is CAISPAFPYEQYF.

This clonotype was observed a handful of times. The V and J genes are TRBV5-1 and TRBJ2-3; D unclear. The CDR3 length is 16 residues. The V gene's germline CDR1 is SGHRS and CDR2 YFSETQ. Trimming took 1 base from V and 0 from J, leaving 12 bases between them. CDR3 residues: CASSLYTSDSTDTQYF. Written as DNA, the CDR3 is TGCGCCAGCAGCTTGTATACCTCTGACAGCACAGATACGCAGTATTTT.

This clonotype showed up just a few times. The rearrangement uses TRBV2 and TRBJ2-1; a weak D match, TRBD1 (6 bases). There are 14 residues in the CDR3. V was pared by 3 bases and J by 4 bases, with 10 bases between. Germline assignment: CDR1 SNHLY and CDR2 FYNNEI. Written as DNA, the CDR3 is TGTGCCAGCAGTGACGGGGACACGTACAATGAGCAGTTCTTC. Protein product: CASSDGDTYNEQFF.

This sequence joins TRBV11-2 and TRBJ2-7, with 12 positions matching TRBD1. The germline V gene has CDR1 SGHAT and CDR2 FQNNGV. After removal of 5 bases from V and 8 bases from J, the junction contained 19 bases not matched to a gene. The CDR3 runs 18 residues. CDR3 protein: CASSPPGQGAVSGNKQYF. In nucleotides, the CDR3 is TGTGCCAGCAGCCCCCCGGGACAGGGGGCGGTGTCCGGGAATAAGCAGTACTTC.

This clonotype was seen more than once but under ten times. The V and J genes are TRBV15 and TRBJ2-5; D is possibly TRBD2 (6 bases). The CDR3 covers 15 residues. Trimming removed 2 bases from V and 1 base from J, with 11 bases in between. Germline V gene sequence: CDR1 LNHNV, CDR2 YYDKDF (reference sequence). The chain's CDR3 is CATSRHTGSQETQYF. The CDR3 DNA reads TGTGCCACCAGCAGACATACCGGGAGCCAAGAGACCCAGTACTTC.